Listed below are T cell receptor beta chains from one sample, sequenced in a study of patients and donors after allogeneic stem cell transplantation. TCRdb re-analysed the RT-PCR reads in MiXCR, keeping a single row per CDR3 protein. The data contain hundreds of thousands of distinct CDR3 sequences, around 16% of them singletons. Input material: blood, either unsorted or a sorted T cell fraction (not recorded which). These TCRs come from a human donor who was either an allogeneic HSCT recipient or a stem cell or donor lymphocyte infusion donor (not recorded which). It is not recorded whose cells these are; they may come from a transplant donor. The CDR3 runs from the conserved cysteine through the conserved F or W. Each record gives: J gene, D gene, V gene, clone size, CDR3 length, CDR3 DNA, CDR3 protein. The D gene is left open where the match is weak. Not all rows give a size; the values are once, few, many and, for expanded clones, a class.

J gene: TRBJ1-1
D gene: TRBD1
V gene: TRBV5-1
clone size: few
CDR3 length: 16
CDR3 DNA: TGCGCCAGCAGCGTGGAACCGGGACAGGGGACTACTGAAGCTTTCTTT
CDR3 protein: CASSVEPGQGTTEAFF

J gene: TRBJ2-1
D gene: -
V gene: TRBV20-1
clone size: few
CDR3 length: 10
CDR3 DNA: TGCAGTGCAGCCTTCAATGAGCAGTTCTTC
CDR3 protein: CSAAFNEQFF

J gene: TRBJ1-1
D gene: -
V gene: TRBV30
clone size: few
CDR3 length: 12
CDR3 DNA: TGTGCCTGGAGTGTATGGTCGGGTGAAGCTTTCTTT
CDR3 protein: CAWSVWSGEAFF

J gene: TRBJ2-1
D gene: -
V gene: TRBV20-1
clone size: -
CDR3 length: 18
CDR3 DNA: TGCAGTGCTAGAGATGTTTGGGGGGCGGAGCGAGCCTACAATGAGCAGTTCTTC
CDR3 protein: CSARDVWGAERAYNEQFF

J gene: TRBJ2-3
D gene: TRBD2
V gene: TRBV4-3
clone size: few
CDR3 length: 16
CDR3 DNA: TGCGCCAGCAGCCAAGGTGGGAGCGGGGGGCCAGATACGCAGTATTTT
CDR3 protein: CASSQGGSGGPDTQYF

J gene: TRBJ1-3
D gene: -
V gene: TRBV2
clone size: few
CDR3 length: 12
CDR3 DNA: TGTGCCAGCAGTGAAATGGGAAACACCATATATTTT
CDR3 protein: CASSEMGNTIYF

J gene: TRBJ2-5
D gene: -
V gene: TRBV12-3/TRBV12-4
clone size: -
CDR3 length: 15
CDR3 DNA: TGTGCCAGCCGGGATTCCGGAGGGGGCAAAGAGACCCAGTACTTC
CDR3 protein: CASRDSGGGKETQYF

J gene: TRBJ2-7
D gene: -
V gene: TRBV4-2
clone size: once
CDR3 length: 15
CDR3 DNA: TGTGCCAGCAGCCAAGAGAAGGTTCGGGGCTACGAGCAGTACTTC
CDR3 protein: CASSQEKVRGYEQYF

J gene: TRBJ2-1
D gene: -
V gene: TRBV6-2/TRBV6-3
clone size: few
CDR3 length: 15
CDR3 DNA: TGTGCCAGCTCCTTAACAGGTTTCCCCTACAATGAGCAGTTCTTC
CDR3 protein: CASSLTGFPYNEQFF

J gene: TRBJ2-3
D gene: -
V gene: TRBV12-3/TRBV12-4
clone size: -
CDR3 length: 12
CDR3 DNA: TGTGCCAGCCGAACTGGGGCAGATACGCAGTATTTT
CDR3 protein: CASRTGADTQYF

J gene: TRBJ2-7
D gene: -
V gene: TRBV6-2/TRBV6-3
clone size: -
CDR3 length: 17
CDR3 DNA: TGTGCCAGCAGTTATGCAGGGATAGGCGATACAGGCTACGAGCAGTACTTC
CDR3 protein: CASSYAGIGDTGYEQYF

J gene: TRBJ2-1
D gene: TRBD2
V gene: TRBV6-1
clone size: -
CDR3 length: 13
CDR3 DNA: TGTGCCAGCACTCTAGCGGGGGCGAATGAGCAGTTCTTC
CDR3 protein: CASTLAGANEQFF

J gene: TRBJ1-1
D gene: -
V gene: TRBV7-9
clone size: few
CDR3 length: 15
CDR3 DNA: TGTGCCAGCAGCTTCGAGAACACAAAGAACACTGAAGCTTTCTTT
CDR3 protein: CASSFENTKNTEAFF

J gene: TRBJ2-7
D gene: TRBD2
V gene: TRBV7-8
clone size: -
CDR3 length: 15
CDR3 DNA: TGTGCCAGCAGCGACTGGACTAGCGGGGGCTACGAGCAGTACTTC
CDR3 protein: CASSDWTSGGYEQYF

J gene: TRBJ1-1
D gene: -
V gene: TRBV5-1
clone size: many
CDR3 length: 14
CDR3 DNA: TGCGCCAGCAGCTCGGACAGTGGAGGCACTGAAGCTTTCTTT
CDR3 protein: CASSSDSGGTEAFF